The clone carrying this TCR beta chain turned up a few times. The time point: sample taken at primary tumor resection. Without sorting, whole RNA was sequenced from tumor, nontumor lung or frozen PBMC. The sample belongs to a study of spatial heterogeneity in lung cancer. TCRdb reprocessed the 5' RACE reads via MiXCR and lists one record per CDR3 protein. The repertoire holds about 95,000 distinct CDR3 sequences, roughly 10% seen once, with 6.9% in the top ten. This CDR3 spans 15 amino acids. V trimming: 6 bases; J trimming: 2 bases; junction bases outside the gene matches: 10. Germline-derived CDR1 and CDR2 are MDHEN and SYDVKM.

This clonotype was obtained from a male donor with early-stage non-small cell lung cancer. The source was PBMCs, collected at surgery. The chain couples TRBV28 to TRBJ2-7, with 7 bases matching TRBD1. CDR3 loop: CASSVQQGNPYEQYF. The CDR3 coding sequence is TGTGCCAGCAGCGTTCAACAGGGGAACCCCTACGAGCAGTACTTC.